This T cell receptor beta chain was found in a study of blood T cell repertoires in COVID-19. Turning to the study itself: The analysed material was cDNA or gDNA that came from T cells, B-cell-depleted T cells, or PBMCs.

The repertoire was sequenced with immunoSEQ multiplex PCR; TCRdb's copy has only in-frame clones and lacks some. This sample has a few hundred thousand clones; approximately 82% occur once, and the top ten carry around 3.5%. Germline CDR1 is LNHDA and CDR2 is SQIVND (reference sequence). This CDR3 is built from 15 residues. V lost 1 base and J lost 0, with 9 bases in between. This sequence was found in a woman aged 18-35 years with acute or convalescent COVID-19. Source material: peripheral blood. V gene TRBV19 combines with J gene TRBJ1-1, with a tentative D call TRBD1 (6 bases). CDR3 sequence reads: CASSIGQALNTEAFF. CDR3 bases: TGTGCCAGTAGTATAGGACAGGCCCTGAACACTGAAGCTTTCTTT.